This is a list of T cell receptor beta chains from one sample in a study of identical twins. A single record per CDR3 protein comes from TCRdb applying MiXCR to the 5' RACE reads. This sample yields roughly 770,000 distinct CDR3 sequences, of which roughly 20% are seen a single time; roughly 13% belongs to the top ten. This same sample was also part of a study on T cells expressing NK-cell markers.

The specimen sequenced was PBMCs. These receptors all come from a woman aged 18-30 years in good health. The CDR3 runs from the conserved cysteine through the conserved F or W. A D gene is named only where the DNA matches it firmly. The listing skips clone size in some rows; elsewhere it reads once, few, many or a size class.

J gene,clone size,V gene,D gene,CDR3 DNA,CDR3 protein
TRBJ2-1,.,TRBV6-5,.,TGTGCCAGCAGTTACCTCGCGGGTGAGCAGTTCTTC,CASSYLAGEQFF
TRBJ2-7,.,TRBV5-1,.,TGCGCCAGCAGTAACCTTCCGGGGGGCGCGAACGAGCAGTACTTC,CASSNLPGGANEQYF
TRBJ1-2,.,TRBV5-1,.,TGCGCCAGCAGCTTGGGAACAGCTACTCGATATGGCTACACCTTC,CASSLGTATRYGYTF
TRBJ2-3,.,TRBV20-1,.,TGCAGTGCTAGAGATTCCGGGGGAGGCACAGATACGCAGTATTTT,CSARDSGGGTDTQYF
TRBJ2-1,.,TRBV18,TRBD2,TGTGCCAGCTCACCTCCACAGGGCTGGGAAGCGGGGGGGCCGAATGAGCAGTTCTTC,CASSPPQGWEAGGPNEQFF
TRBJ2-2,once,TRBV5-1,.,TGCGCCAGCTTCCCCCTAGCGAACACCGGGGAGCTGTTTTTT,CASFPLANTGELFF
TRBJ2-1,few,TRBV15,.,TGTGCCACCAGCAGAGGTCTAGCAAAGTTCTTC,CATSRGLAKFF
TRBJ1-1,.,TRBV20-1,.,TGCAGTGCTACCCCCGGGAGTCCCGACACTGAAGCTTTCTTT,CSATPGSPDTEAFF
TRBJ2-7,many,TRBV20-1,TRBD1,TGCAGCGTAAAAGGGACAGGGGACTACGAGCAGTACTTC,CSVKGTGDYEQYF
TRBJ2-5,.,TRBV25-1,.,TGTGCCAGCAGTGTGTGGCAAGAGACCCAGTACTTC,CASSVWQETQYF
TRBJ2-3,.,TRBV15,.,TGTGCCACCAGCAGAGAAGTCGGAGGGGGCAGGACAGATACGCAGTATTTT,CATSREVGGGRTDTQYF
TRBJ2-7,.,TRBV7-9,TRBD2,TGTGCCAGCAGCGAAGCGGGAGTAGGCGAGCAGTACTTC,CASSEAGVGEQYF
TRBJ2-1,.,TRBV20-1,TRBD1,TGCAGTGCCCGCCTTGACAGGGATCCCTACAATGAGCAGTTCTTC,CSARLDRDPYNEQFF
TRBJ2-5,.,TRBV5-1,.,TGCGCCAGCAGCTTGGCCTCTTGGGCCGACGGAGAGGAGACCCAGTACTTC,CASSLASWADGEETQYF
TRBJ2-3,few,TRBV20-1,.,TGCAGTGCTGTGTCAGTAGGATATGATACGCAGTATTTT,CSAVSVGYDTQYF
TRBJ2-4,few,TRBV18,.,TGTGCCAGCTCACCTGAACAGATAGCCAAAAACATTCAGTACTTC,CASSPEQIAKNIQYF
TRBJ1-1,.,TRBV20-1,.,TGCAGTGCTAGTAATTTCAGGGGAGGGTTGTCGAGGACTGAAGCTTTCTTT,CSASNFRGGLSRTEAFF
TRBJ2-1,.,TRBV29-1,.,TGCAGCGCTGAAAGAGTATATGAGCAGTTCTTC,CSAERVYEQFF
TRBJ2-3,.,TRBV7-8,.,TGTGCCAGCAGCCCCCGGGCGGTTACGCAGTATTTT,CASSPRAVTQYF
TRBJ2-1,few,TRBV20-1,TRBD2,TGCAGTGCTAGAGAAACGGGAGGGCCTCGGAATGAGCAGTTCTTC,CSARETGGPRNEQFF
TRBJ2-2,few,TRBV6-1,.,TGTGCCAGCAGGGCGCCGGGACAACTCACCGGGGAGCTGTTTTTT,CASRAPGQLTGELFF
TRBJ2-1,.,TRBV7-2,.,TGTGCCAGCAGCTTAGCGCCTAGGTCCTACAATGAGCAGTTCTTC,CASSLAPRSYNEQFF
TRBJ1-5,few,TRBV6-1,.,TGTGCCAGCAGTCGCGAGGGCCTGAGGGGCAATCAGCCCCAGCATTTT,CASSREGLRGNQPQHF
TRBJ2-1,many,TRBV9,.,TGTGCCAGCAGCGTTTCGGCTAGACACAATGAGCAGTTCTTC,CASSVSARHNEQFF
TRBJ2-7,.,TRBV7-6,.,TGTGCCAGCAGCTTAGAAGCCACCTCTCGGGGCGAGCAGTACTTC,CASSLEATSRGEQYF
TRBJ1-2,.,TRBV20-1,.,TGCAGTGCTAGAGTCCAACGGGAGTCGGGCTACACCTTC,CSARVQRESGYTF
TRBJ2-1,few,TRBV20-1,TRBD2,TGCAGTGCTCACTTGACTAGCTCGAGTGAGCAGTTCTTC,CSAHLTSSSEQFF
TRBJ2-1,.,TRBV20-1,.,TGCAGTGCTCCTGGTCCGGGCAGCTCCTACAATGAGCAGTTCTTC,CSAPGPGSSYNEQFF
TRBJ2-3,.,TRBV9,.,TGTGCCAGCAGCGTAGGGGGTCTAGATACGCAGTATTTT,CASSVGGLDTQYF
TRBJ1-6,.,TRBV12-3/TRBV12-4,.,TGTGCCAGCAGTTTAGGGCCCGGGAATGGCTCACCCCTCCACTTT,CASSLGPGNGSPLHF
TRBJ2-1,few,TRBV9,TRBD2,TGTGCCAGCAGCGAAATAGCGGGCTCCTACAATGAGCAGTTCTTC,CASSEIAGSYNEQFF
TRBJ2-3,.,TRBV15,.,TGTGCCACCAGCAGAGAGACAGCCGATACGCAGTATTTT,CATSRETADTQYF